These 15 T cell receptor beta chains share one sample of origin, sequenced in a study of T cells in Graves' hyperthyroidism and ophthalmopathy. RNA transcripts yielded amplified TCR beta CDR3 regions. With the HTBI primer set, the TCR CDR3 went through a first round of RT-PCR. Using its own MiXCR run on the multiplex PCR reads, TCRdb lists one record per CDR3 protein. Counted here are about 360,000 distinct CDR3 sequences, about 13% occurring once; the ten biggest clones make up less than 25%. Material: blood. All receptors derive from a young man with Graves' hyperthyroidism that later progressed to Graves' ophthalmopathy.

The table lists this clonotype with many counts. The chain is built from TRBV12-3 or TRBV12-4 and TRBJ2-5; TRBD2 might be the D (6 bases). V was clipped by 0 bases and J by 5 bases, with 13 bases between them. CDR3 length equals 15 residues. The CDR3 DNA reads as TGTGCCAGCAGTTTAGCGGGGGGAATAGGTGAGACCCAGTACTTC. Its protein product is CASSLAGGIGETQYF.

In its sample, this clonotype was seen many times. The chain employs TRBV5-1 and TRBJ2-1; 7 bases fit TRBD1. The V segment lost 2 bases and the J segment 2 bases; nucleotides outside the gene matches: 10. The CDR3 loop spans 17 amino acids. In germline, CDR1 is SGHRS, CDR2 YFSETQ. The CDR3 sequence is CASSLRQGATPYNEQFF. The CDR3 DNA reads TGCGCCAGCAGCTTAAGACAGGGCGCAACCCCCTACAATGAGCAGTTCTTC.

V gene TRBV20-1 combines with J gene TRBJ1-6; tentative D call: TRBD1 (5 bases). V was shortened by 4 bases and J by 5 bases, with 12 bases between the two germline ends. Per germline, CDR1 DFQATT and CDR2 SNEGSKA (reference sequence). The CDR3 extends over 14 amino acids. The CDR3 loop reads CSATRTLNNSPLHF. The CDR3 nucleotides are TGCAGTGCTACCAGGACACTTAATAATTCACCCCTCCACTTT.

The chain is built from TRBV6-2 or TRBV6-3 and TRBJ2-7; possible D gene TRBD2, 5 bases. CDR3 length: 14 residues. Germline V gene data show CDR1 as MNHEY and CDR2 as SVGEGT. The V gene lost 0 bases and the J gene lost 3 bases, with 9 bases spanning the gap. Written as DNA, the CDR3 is TGTGCCAGCAGTTACTCGATGACTAACTACGAGCAGTACTTC. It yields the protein CASSYSMTNYEQYF.

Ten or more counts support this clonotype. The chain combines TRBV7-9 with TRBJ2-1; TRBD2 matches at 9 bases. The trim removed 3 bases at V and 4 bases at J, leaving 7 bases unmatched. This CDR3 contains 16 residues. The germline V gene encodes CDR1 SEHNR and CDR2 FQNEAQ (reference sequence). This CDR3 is CASSLLGAGGYNEQFF. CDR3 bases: TGTGCCAGCAGCTTGCTGGGCGCGGGGGGGTACAATGAGCAGTTCTTC.

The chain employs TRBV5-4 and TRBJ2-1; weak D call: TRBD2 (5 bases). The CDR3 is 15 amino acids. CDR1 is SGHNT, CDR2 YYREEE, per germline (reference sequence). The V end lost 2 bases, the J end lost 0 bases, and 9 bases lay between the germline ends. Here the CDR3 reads CASSLSGPSYNEQFF. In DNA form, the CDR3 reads TGTGCCAGCAGCTTAAGCGGCCCCTCCTACAATGAGCAGTTCTTC.

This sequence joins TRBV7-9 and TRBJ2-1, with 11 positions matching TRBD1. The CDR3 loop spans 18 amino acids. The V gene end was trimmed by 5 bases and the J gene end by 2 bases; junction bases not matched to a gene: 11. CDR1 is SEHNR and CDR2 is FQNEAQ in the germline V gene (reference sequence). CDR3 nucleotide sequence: TGTGCCAGCAGCCCCTCCTGGGACAGGGGGTTCCCCTACAATGAGCAGTTCTTC. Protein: CASSPSWDRGFPYNEQFF.

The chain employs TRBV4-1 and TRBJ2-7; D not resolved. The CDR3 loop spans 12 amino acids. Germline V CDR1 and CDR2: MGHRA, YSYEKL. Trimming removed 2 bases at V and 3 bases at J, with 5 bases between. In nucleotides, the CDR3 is TGCGCCAGCAGCCAACACAACTACGAGCAGTACTTC. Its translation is CASSQHNYEQYF.

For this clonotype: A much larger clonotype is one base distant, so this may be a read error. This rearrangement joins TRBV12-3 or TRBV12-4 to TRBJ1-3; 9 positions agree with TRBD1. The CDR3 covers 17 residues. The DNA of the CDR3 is TGTGCCAGCAGCAAACGGGACAGGGTTACCTCTGGAAACGCCATATATTTT. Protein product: CASSKRDRVTSGNAIYF.

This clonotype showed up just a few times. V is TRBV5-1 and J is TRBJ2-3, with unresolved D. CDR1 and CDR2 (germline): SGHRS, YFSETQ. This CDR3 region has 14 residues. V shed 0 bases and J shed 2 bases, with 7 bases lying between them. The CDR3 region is CASSLEQLTDTQYF. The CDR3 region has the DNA TGCGCCAGCAGCTTGGAACAGCTCACAGATACGCAGTATTTT.

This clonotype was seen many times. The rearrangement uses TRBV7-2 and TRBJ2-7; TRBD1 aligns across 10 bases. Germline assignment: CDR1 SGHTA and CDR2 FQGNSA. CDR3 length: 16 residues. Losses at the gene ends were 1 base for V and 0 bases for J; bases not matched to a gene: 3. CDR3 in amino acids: CASSLEDRGPSYEQYF. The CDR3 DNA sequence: TGTGCCAGCAGCTTAGAAGACAGGGGGCCCTCCTACGAGCAGTACTTC.

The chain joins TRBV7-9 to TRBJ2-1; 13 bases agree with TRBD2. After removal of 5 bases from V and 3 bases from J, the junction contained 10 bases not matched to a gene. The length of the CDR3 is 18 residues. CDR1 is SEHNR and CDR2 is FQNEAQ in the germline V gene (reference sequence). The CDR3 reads CASSQRLAGGLFYNEQFF. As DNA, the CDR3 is TGTGCCAGCAGCCAAAGACTAGCGGGGGGCCTGTTCTACAATGAGCAGTTCTTC. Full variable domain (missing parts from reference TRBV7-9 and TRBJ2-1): DTGVSQNPRHKITKRGQNVTFRCDPISEHNRLYWYRQTLGQGPEFLTYFQNEAQLEKSRLLSDRFSAERPKGSFSTLEIQRTEQGDSAMYLCASSQRLAGGLFYNEQFFGPGTRLTVL.

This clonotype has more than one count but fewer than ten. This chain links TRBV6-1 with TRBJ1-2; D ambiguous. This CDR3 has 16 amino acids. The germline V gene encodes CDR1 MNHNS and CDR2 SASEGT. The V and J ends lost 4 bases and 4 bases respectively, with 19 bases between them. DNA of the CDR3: TGTGCCAGCAGTGCAAATCTTCGAGTTGAGGGCTATGGCTACACCTTC. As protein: CASSANLRVEGYGYTF.

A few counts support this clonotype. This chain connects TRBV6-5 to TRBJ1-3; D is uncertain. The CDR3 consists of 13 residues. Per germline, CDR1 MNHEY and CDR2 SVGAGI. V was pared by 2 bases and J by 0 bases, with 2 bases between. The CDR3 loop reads CASSYDSGNTIYF. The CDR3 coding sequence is TGTGCCAGCAGTTACGACTCTGGAAACACCATATATTTT.

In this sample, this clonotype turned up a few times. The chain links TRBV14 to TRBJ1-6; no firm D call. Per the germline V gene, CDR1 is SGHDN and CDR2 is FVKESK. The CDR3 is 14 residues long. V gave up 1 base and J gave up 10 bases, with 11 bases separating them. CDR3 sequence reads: CASSQAAGISPLHF. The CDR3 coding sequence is TGTGCCAGCAGCCAAGCTGCGGGGATCTCACCCCTCCACTTT.